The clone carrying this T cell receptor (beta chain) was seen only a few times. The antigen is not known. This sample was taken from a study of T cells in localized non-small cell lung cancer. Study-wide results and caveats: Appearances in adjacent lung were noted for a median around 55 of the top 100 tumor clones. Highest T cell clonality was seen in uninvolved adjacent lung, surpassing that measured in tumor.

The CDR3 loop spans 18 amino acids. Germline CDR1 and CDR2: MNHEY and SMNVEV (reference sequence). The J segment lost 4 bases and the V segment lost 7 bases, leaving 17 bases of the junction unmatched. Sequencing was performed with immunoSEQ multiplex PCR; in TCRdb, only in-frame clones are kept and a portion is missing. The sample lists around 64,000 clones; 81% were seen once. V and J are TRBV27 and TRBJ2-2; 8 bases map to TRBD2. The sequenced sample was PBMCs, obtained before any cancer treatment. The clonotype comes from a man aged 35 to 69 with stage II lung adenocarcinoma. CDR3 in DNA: TGTGCCAGCACTTATGGGCTCGCGGGAGGTCTTATCACCGGGGAGCTGTTTTTT. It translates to CASTYGLAGGLITGELFF.